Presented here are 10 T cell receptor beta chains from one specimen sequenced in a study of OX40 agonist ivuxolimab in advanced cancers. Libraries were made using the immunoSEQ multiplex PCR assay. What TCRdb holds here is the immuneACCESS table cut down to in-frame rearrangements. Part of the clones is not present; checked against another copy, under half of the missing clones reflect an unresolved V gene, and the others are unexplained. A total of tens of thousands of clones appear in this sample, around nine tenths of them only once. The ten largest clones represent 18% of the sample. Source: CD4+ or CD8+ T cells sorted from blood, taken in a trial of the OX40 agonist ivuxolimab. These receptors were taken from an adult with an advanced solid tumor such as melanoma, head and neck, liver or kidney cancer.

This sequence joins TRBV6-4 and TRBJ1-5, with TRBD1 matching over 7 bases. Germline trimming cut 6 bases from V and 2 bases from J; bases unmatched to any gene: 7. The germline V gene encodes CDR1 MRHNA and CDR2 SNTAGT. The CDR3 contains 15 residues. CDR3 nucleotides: TGTGCCAGCAGCGAAACAGGGGAGGGCAATCAGCCCCAGCATTTT. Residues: CASSETGEGNQPQHF.

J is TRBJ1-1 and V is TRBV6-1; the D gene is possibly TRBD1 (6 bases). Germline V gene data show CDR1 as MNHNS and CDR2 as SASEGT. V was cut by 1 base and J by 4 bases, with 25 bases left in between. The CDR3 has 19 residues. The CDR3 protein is CASSEEGVGVWGHFTEAFF. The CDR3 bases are TGTGCCAGCAGTGAAGAAGGGGTGGGGGTCTGGGGGCATTTCACTGAAGCTTTCTTT.

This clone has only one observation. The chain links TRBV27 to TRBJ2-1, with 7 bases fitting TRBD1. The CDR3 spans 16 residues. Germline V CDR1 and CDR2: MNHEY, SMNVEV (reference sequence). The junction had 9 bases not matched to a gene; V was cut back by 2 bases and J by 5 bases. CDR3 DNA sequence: TGTGCCAGCAGTTTAAGCACGGGACAGTTAGACAATGAGCAGTTCTTC. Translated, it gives CASSLSTGQLDNEQFF.

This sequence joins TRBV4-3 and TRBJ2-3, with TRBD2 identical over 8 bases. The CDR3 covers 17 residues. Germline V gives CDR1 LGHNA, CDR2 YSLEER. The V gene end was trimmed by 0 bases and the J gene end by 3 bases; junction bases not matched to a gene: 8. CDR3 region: CASSQDLPGGDTDTQYF. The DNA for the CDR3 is TGCGCCAGCAGCCAAGATCTCCCGGGAGGGGATACAGATACGCAGTATTTT.

The CDR3 DNA sequence: TGTGCCAGCGAGCCTCGAGGGCCGAACACCGGGGAGCTGTTTTTT. Translation gives CASEPRGPNTGELFF. The genes are TRBV6-5 and TRBJ2-2; a possible D gene is TRBD2 (5 bases). V was shortened by 8 bases and J by 0 bases, with 13 bases between the two germline ends. The CDR3 sequence is 15 residues long. Germline assignment: CDR1 MNHEY and CDR2 SVGAGI.

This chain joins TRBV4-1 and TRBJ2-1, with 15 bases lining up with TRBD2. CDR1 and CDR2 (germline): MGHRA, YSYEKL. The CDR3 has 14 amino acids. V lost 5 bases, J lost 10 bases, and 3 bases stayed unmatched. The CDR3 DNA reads TGCGCCAGCAGCGGACTAGCGGGAGGGGGAGAGCAGTTCTTC. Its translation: CASSGLAGGGEQFF.

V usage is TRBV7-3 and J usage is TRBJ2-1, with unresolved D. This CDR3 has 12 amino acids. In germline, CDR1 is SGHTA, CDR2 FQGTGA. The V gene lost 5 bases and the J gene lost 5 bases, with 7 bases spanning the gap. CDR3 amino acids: CASSTHNNEQFF. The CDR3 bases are TGTGCCAGCAGCACACATAACAATGAGCAGTTCTTC.

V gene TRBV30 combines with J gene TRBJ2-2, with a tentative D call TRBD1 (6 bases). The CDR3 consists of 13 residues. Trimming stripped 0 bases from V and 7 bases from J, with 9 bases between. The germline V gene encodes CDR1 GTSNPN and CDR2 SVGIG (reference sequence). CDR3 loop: CAWSVVGGGELFF. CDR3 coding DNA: TGTGCCTGGAGTGTAGTAGGGGGCGGGGAGCTGTTTTTT.

CDR3 amino acids: CASSSTLKTGQVYEKLFF. CDR3 DNA: TGTGCCAGCAGCTCTACCCTAAAGACGGGACAGGTATATGAAAAACTGTTTTTT. The chain has TRBV7-9 and TRBJ1-4, with 8 bases lining up with TRBD1. The CDR3 is 18 amino acids. Unmatched junction bases numbered 16, after V lost 4 bases and J lost 6 bases. CDR1 is SEHNR and CDR2 is FQNEAQ in the germline V gene (reference sequence).

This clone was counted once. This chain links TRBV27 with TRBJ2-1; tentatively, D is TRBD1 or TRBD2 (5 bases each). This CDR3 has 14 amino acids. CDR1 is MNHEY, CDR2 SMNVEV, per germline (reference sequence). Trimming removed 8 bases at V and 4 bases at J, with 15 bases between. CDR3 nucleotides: TGTGCCAGCGGACTCCGGGACCAATACAATGAGCAGTTCTTC. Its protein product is CASGLRDQYNEQFF.